The 20 T cell receptor beta chains presented below share a single source sample, sequenced in a study of T cell repertoires in cytomegalovirus infection. TCRdb itself ran the reads through MiXCR, one entry per CDR3 protein. The table includes around 350,000 distinct CDR3 sequences, 18% detected once. The sample was PBMCs. These receptors were obtained from a human donor in good health (CMV status not recorded). Some clones in this sample may be carry-over from other donors' samples.

This clonotype was found many times. V is TRBV20-1 and J is TRBJ1-5; 9 bases line up with TRBD1. There are 15 residues in the CDR3. V trimming: 2 bases; J trimming: 5 bases; junction bases outside the gene matches: 7. Germline CDR1 reads DFQATT; CDR2 reads SNEGSKA (reference sequence). This CDR3 is CSARKTGGYDQPQHF. Here the CDR3 DNA reads TGCAGTGCTAGAAAGACAGGGGGTTATGATCAGCCCCAGCATTTT.

This clonotype has a count of ten or more. J is TRBJ1-1 and V is TRBV7-2; D remains unclear. Germline V gene data show CDR1 as SGHTA and CDR2 as FQGNSA. The CDR3 is 15 residues long. The germline V and J ends were trimmed by 5 bases and 5 bases, with 18 bases remaining between them. CDR3: CASSPPLGRWTEAFF. The CDR3 DNA is TGTGCCAGCAGCCCCCCGCTGGGGAGGTGGACTGAAGCTTTCTTT.

The V and J genes are TRBV20-1 and TRBJ1-5; TRBD1 is a possible D gene (6 bases). V lost 4 bases and J lost 2, with 12 bases in between. The CDR3 runs 14 residues. Germline V gene data show CDR1 as DFQATT and CDR2 as SNEGSKA (reference sequence). The CDR3 region is CSATRAGGNQPQHF. The CDR3 coding sequence is TGCAGTGCTACCCGGGCAGGGGGCAATCAGCCCCAGCATTTT.

This clonotype has a count of ten or more. The chain joins TRBV7-6 to TRBJ2-3; D is ambiguous. The V and J ends lost 5 bases and 6 bases respectively, with 9 bases between them. This CDR3 has 12 residues. The germline gives CDR1 SGHVS, CDR2 FNYEAQ. The CDR3 DNA sequence: TGTGCCAGCAGCCCCTTTTCTGATACGCAGTATTTT. Protein product: CASSPFSDTQYF.

In this sample, this clonotype turned up a few times. The J gene is TRBJ2-7, the V gene TRBV2, with D possibly matching TRBD2 (5 bases). The length of the CDR3 is 11 residues. CDR1 SNHLY and CDR2 FYNNEI come from the germline V gene. V lost 4 bases to trimming and J lost 12 bases, with 13 bases between them. The DNA for the CDR3 is TGTGCCAGCAGTGCGGCCGGGATAGCGTACTTC. This encodes CASSAAGIAYF.

This clonotype has more than one count but fewer than ten. The CDR3 DNA is TGTGCCAGCAGCGTAGATGGACTAGCGGGATACAATGAGCAGTTCTTC. Translation gives CASSVDGLAGYNEQFF. V gene TRBV9 combines with J gene TRBJ2-1, with TRBD2 matching over 12 bases. This CDR3 contains 16 residues. In germline, CDR1 is SGDLS, CDR2 YYNGEE. V dropped 0 bases and J dropped 4; count of bases not matched to a gene: 2.

At least ten counts were recorded for this clonotype. The V call is TRBV12-3 or TRBV12-4, the J call TRBJ1-6; D uncertain. Trimming removed 5 bases at V and 9 bases at J, with 17 bases between. The CDR3 covers 15 residues. CDR3 in amino acids: CASSPWAVGGSPLHF. CDR3 nucleotides: TGTGCCAGCAGTCCTTGGGCAGTTGGCGGTTCACCCCTCCACTTT.

This clonotype has just a few counts. This rearrangement joins TRBV7-8 to TRBJ2-2; TRBD2 might be the D (6 bases). Trimming shortened V by 5 bases and J by 3 bases, and 19 bases separated the two germline ends. There are 17 residues in the CDR3. Germline V gene lookup returns CDR1 SGHVS and CDR2 FQNEAQ. The CDR3 spells CASSIGVGGVDTGELFF. CDR3 in DNA: TGTGCCAGCAGCATCGGGGTCGGGGGAGTGGACACCGGGGAGCTGTTTTTT. The entire variable domain, with the rest obtained from reference TRBV7-8 and TRBJ2-2, is as follows: GAGVSQSPRYKVAKRGQDVALRCDPISGHVSLFWYQQALGQGPEFLTYFQNEAQLDKSGLPSDRFFAERPEGSVSTLKIQRTQQEDSAVYLCASSIGVGGVDTGELFFGEGSRLTVL.

V usage is TRBV5-6 and J usage is TRBJ2-4; D gene ambiguous. Deletions cut 0 bases from V and 1 base from J, with 8 bases between. The germline gives CDR1 SGHDT, CDR2 YYEEEE. The CDR3 spans 15 residues. The CDR3 nucleotides are TGTGCCAGCAGCTTGGTAGTTACGGCCAAAAACATTCAGTACTTC. This sequence encodes CASSLVVTAKNIQYF.

In its sample, this clonotype was seen a few times. The chain recombines TRBV7-9 with TRBJ2-5; perhaps TRBD1 as D (5 bases). Germline V lookup: CDR1 SEHNR, CDR2 FQNEAQ (reference sequence). This CDR3 has 14 residues. The V end lost 1 base, the J end lost 5 bases, and 11 bases lay between the germline ends. In nucleotides, the CDR3 is TGTGCCAGCAGCTTAGTGCAGGGTGAGGAGACCCAGTACTTC. Its translation is CASSLVQGEETQYF.

The rearrangement uses TRBV7-9 and TRBJ2-7; D gene uncertain. Germline CDR1 reads SEHNR; CDR2 reads FQNEAQ (reference sequence). This CDR3 spans 15 amino acids. Deletions cut 1 base from V and 2 bases from J, with 12 bases between. This CDR3 reads CASSLVMGHPYEQYF. The DNA for the CDR3 is TGTGCCAGCAGCTTAGTCATGGGTCATCCCTACGAGCAGTACTTC.

In this sample, this clonotype turned up many times. The chain uses TRBV19 and TRBJ1-2; D gene uncertain. The length of the CDR3 is 14 residues. V gave up 5 bases and J gave up 8 bases, with 18 bases separating them. Germline V gene sequence: CDR1 LNHDA, CDR2 SQIVND (reference sequence). CDR3 protein: CASSLPVGVHGYTF. In DNA form, the CDR3 reads TGTGCCAGTAGTCTCCCCGTGGGCGTTCACGGCTACACCTTC.

This chain uses TRBV10-3 with TRBJ1-4; 10 nucleotides align to TRBD1. Losses at the gene ends were 10 bases for V and 4 bases for J; bases not matched to a gene: 6. Germline V gives CDR1 ENHRY, CDR2 SYGVKD. The CDR3 has 14 amino acids. Here the CDR3 DNA reads TGTGCCACCCGGGACAGGGGCGATAATGAAAAACTGTTTTTT. It specifies CATRDRGDNEKLFF.

The sample holds a few counts of this clonotype. V gene TRBV12-3 or TRBV12-4 combines with J gene TRBJ1-1; perhaps TRBD1 as D (5 bases). V gave up 6 bases and J gave up 4 bases, with 12 bases separating them. CDR3 length equals 13 residues. The CDR3 here is CASRPGQSTEAFF. The CDR3 coding sequence is TGTGCCAGCAGGCCGGGGCAGAGCACTGAAGCTTTCTTT.

This chain links TRBV11-3 with TRBJ2-3; weak D call: TRBD2 (6 bases). The ends were cut back, 2 bases at V and 0 bases at J, with 9 bases in the middle. CDR3 size: 15 residues. In germline, CDR1 is SGHNT, CDR2 YENEEA. The CDR3 loop reads CASSLMAGSTDTQYF. In DNA, the CDR3 is TGTGCCAGCAGCTTAATGGCGGGGAGCACAGATACGCAGTATTTT.

This clonotype came up many times. The chain recombines TRBV4-1 with TRBJ2-7, with D possibly matching TRBD1 (6 bases). CDR1 is MGHRA and CDR2 is YSYEKL in the germline V gene. The germline V and J ends were trimmed by 4 bases and 2 bases, with 18 bases remaining between them. There are 16 residues in the CDR3. CDR3 nucleotides: TGCGCCAGCAGCCCTAGCTTTCAGGGGCCTACCTACGAGCAGTACTTC. The encoded protein is CASSPSFQGPTYEQYF.

The V and J genes are TRBV2 and TRBJ1-6; D is unclear. CDR3 length equals 13 residues. V was cut by 3 bases and J by 7 bases, with 7 bases left in between. CDR1 is SNHLY and CDR2 is FYNNEI in the germline V gene. The chain's CDR3 is CASSEEPNSPLHF. CDR3 in DNA: TGTGCCAGCAGTGAGGAGCCCAATTCACCCCTCCACTTT.

There are many counts of this clonotype. The rearrangement joins TRBV12-3 or TRBV12-4 to TRBJ2-7, with 7 bases identical to TRBD2. There are 15 residues in the CDR3. The junction had 12 bases not matched to a gene; V was cut back by 4 bases and J by 6 bases. CDR3 amino acids: CASSSWASGPSEQYF. The CDR3 DNA is TGTGCCAGCAGTTCCTGGGCTAGCGGACCATCCGAGCAGTACTTC.

V gene TRBV2 combines with J gene TRBJ2-5; 8 nucleotides agree with TRBD1. V shed 7 bases and J 5 bases; nucleotides not matched to a gene: 12. The germline V gene encodes CDR1 SNHLY and CDR2 FYNNEI. The CDR3 runs 15 residues. The CDR3 region is CASTVDRVGQETQYF. For the CDR3, the DNA is TGTGCCAGCACTGTGGACAGGGTGGGTCAGGAGACCCAGTACTTC.

This clonotype was picked up many times. V and J are TRBV7-6 and TRBJ2-7, with D unclear. V lost 1 base and J lost 2, with 9 bases in between. The CDR3 sequence is 14 residues long. Germline V CDR1 and CDR2: SGHVS, FNYEAQ. The CDR3 DNA reads as TGTGCCAGCAGCTTAGACACTGGAACCTACGAGCAGTACTTC. It specifies CASSLDTGTYEQYF.